Following are 7 T cell receptor beta chains from one sample sequenced in a study of cytotoxic CD8 clonotypes in ibrutinib-treated CLL. This table comes from immunoSEQ multiplex PCR, and its TCRdb copy is limited to in-frame clones, with some not included. The sample yields 150,000 to 200,000 clones, nearly 90% seen once. Sample: PBMCs, taken at disease progression, from a patient treated with ibrutinib. The receptors stem from a human donor with chronic lymphocytic leukemia.

The rearrangement joins TRBV7-9 to TRBJ1-2; D is ambiguous. The V and J ends lost 6 bases and 1 base respectively, with 9 bases between them. Per the germline V gene, CDR1 is SEHNR and CDR2 is FQNEAQ (reference sequence). The CDR3 has 13 residues. The CDR3 protein is CASSLPINYGYTF. For the CDR3, the DNA is TGTGCCAGCAGTCTGCCGATTAACTATGGCTACACCTTC.

DNA for the CDR3: TGTGCCAGCAGTTCCCGACAGGGAGTTAACACTGAAGCTTTCTTT. It encodes CASSSRQGVNTEAFF. The gene calls are TRBV27 and TRBJ1-1, with 7 bases lining up with TRBD1. The junction had 7 bases not matched to a gene; V was cut back by 4 bases and J by 2 bases. In germline, CDR1 is MNHEY, CDR2 SMNVEV (reference sequence). The CDR3 spans 15 residues.

V usage is TRBV19 and J usage is TRBJ2-1, with unresolved D. V lost 5 bases, J lost 1 base, and 12 bases lay in between. This CDR3 has 15 residues. CDR1 LNHDA and CDR2 SQIVND come from the germline V gene (reference sequence). The CDR3 spells CASSRLEASYNEQFF. CDR3 coding DNA: TGTGCCAGTAGTCGTCTAGAGGCTTCCTACAATGAGCAGTTCTTC.

This chain links TRBV14 with TRBJ2-1, with D possibly called TRBD1 or TRBD2 (7 bases each). This CDR3 has 16 amino acids. Trimming took 0 bases from V and 10 from J, leaving 19 bases between them. CDR1 is SGHDN and CDR2 is FVKESK in the germline V gene. The DNA for the CDR3 is TGTGCCAGCAGCCAAGATAGTACGACAGGGAGGGTGGAGCAGTTCTTC. Its translation is CASSQDSTTGRVEQFF. Supplemented by reference TRBV14 and TRBJ2-1, the full variable domain reads EAGVTQFPSHSVIEKGQTVTLRCDPISGHDNLYWYRRVMGKEIKFLLHFVKESKQDESGMPNNRFLAERTGGTYSTLKVQPAELEDSGVYFCASSQDSTTGRVEQFFGPGTRLTVL.

The chain has TRBV7-3 and TRBJ2-2; TRBD2 aligns across 9 bases. The germline V gene encodes CDR1 SGHTA and CDR2 FQGTGA. This CDR3 contains 17 residues. The V gene end was trimmed by 2 bases and the J gene end by 6 bases; junction bases not matched to a gene: 10. This CDR3 reads CASSLSLIAGESGELFF. The CDR3 bases are TGTGCCAGCAGCTTATCGTTAATAGCGGGAGAGTCCGGGGAGCTGTTTTTT.

This clone was found a few times. The chain carries TRBV20-1 and TRBJ1-2; D uncertain. Germline values: CDR1 DFQATT, CDR2 SNEGSKA (reference sequence). This CDR3 has 11 residues. The ends were cut back, 6 bases at V and 7 bases at J, with 12 bases in the middle. In DNA, the CDR3 is TGCAGTGCCACGCCAAGTTCTGGCTACACCTTC. Amino acids: CSATPSSGYTF.

The chain uses TRBV2 and TRBJ2-5; the D gene is possibly TRBD1 (5 bases). Per the germline V gene, CDR1 is SNHLY and CDR2 is FYNNEI. Trimming took off 6 bases at V and 5 bases at J, with 16 bases between the two ends. CDR3 length equals 14 residues. DNA for the CDR3: TGTGCCAGCAGCGGCGGATGGGGCAGTGAGACCCAGTACTTC. Protein sequence: CASSGGWGSETQYF.